Shown below are 3 T cell receptor beta chains from a single sample sequenced in a study of blood T cell repertoires in COVID-19. Profiled with immunoSEQ multiplex PCR; TCRdb holds only in-frame clones, not every one. Of 85,000 to 130,000 clones listed, roughly 90% were seen once; the top ten hold about 1%. Sequenced input: peripheral blood. These receptors were collected from a man aged 60 to 69 with acute or convalescent COVID-19.

The V gene is TRBV21-1, the J gene TRBJ1-4. TRBV21-1 is assigned pseudogene status. CDR3 length: 16 residues. The CDR3 DNA follows: TGTGCCAGCAGCAGCCCACTTCCCGCAACTAATGAAAAACTGTTTTTT. As protein: CASSSPLPATNEKLFF.

J is TRBJ1-4 and V is TRBV5-1; D ambiguous. This CDR3 spans 13 amino acids. Trimming stripped 4 bases from V and 6 bases from J, with 10 bases between. Germline CDR1 SGHRS, CDR2 YFSETQ. In DNA, the CDR3 is TGCGCCAGCAGCGCCCGGGAGGATGAAAAACTGTTTTTT. Protein product: CASSAREDEKLFF.

This chain uses TRBV10-3 with TRBJ2-5; TRBD2 matches 7 bases. J gave up 5 bases and V 0 bases, and 6 bases lay outside the gene matches. The germline CDR1 and CDR2 sequences are ENHRY and SYGVKD. The CDR3 contains 15 residues. The CDR3 bases are TGTGCCATCAGTGAGTCCACCGGGGGAGGGGAGACCCAGTACTTC. Translated, it gives CAISESTGGGETQYF.